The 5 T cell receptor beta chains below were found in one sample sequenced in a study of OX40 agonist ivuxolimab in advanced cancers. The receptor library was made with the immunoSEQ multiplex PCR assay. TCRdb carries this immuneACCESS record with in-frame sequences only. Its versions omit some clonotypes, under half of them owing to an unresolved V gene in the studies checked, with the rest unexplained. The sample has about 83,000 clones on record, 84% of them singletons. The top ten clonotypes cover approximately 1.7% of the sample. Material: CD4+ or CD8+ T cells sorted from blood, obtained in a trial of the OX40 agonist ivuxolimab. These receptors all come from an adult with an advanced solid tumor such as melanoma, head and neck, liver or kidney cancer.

CDR3 amino acids: CAISSRGVTGGELFF. The DNA of the CDR3 is TGTGCCATCAGCTCCCGGGGGGTTACGGGCGGGGAGCTGTTTTTT. This chain links TRBV10-3 with TRBJ2-2; 7 bases are shared with TRBD2. V dropped 6 bases and J dropped 7; count of bases not matched to a gene: 11. Germline lookup yields CDR1 ENHRY and CDR2 SYGVKD. CDR3 length: 15 residues.

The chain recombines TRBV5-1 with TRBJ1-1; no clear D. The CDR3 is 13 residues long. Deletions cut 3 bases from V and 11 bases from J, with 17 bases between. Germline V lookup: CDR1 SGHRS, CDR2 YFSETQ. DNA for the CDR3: TGCGCCAGCAGCTCCGGGGTTGAGGACGGGGCTTTCTTT. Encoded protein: CASSSGVEDGAFF. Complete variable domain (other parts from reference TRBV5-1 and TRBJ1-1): KAGVTQTPRYLIKTRGQQVTLSCSPISGHRSVSWYQQTPGQGLQFLFEYFSETQRNKGNFPGRFSGRQFSNSRSEMNVSTLELGDSALYLCASSSGVEDGAFFGQGTRLTVV.

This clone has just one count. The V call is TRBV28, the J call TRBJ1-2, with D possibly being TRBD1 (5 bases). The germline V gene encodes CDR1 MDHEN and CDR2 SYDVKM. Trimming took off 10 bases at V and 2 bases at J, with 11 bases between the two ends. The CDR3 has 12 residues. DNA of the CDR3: TGTGCCACCGCAGGGTCCAACTATGGCTACACCTTC. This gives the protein CATAGSNYGYTF.

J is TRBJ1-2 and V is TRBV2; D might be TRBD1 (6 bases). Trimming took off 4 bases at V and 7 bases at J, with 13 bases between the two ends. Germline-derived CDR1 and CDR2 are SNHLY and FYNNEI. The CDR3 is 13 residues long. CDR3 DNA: TGTGCCAGCAGTGTCAGTCAGGGGATTGGCTACACCTTC. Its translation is CASSVSQGIGYTF. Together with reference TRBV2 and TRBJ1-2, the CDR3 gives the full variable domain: EPEVTQTPSHQVTQMGQEVILRCVPISNHLYFYWYRQILGQKVEFLVSFYNNEISEKSEIFDDQFSVERPDGSNFTLKIRSTKLEDSAMYFCASSVSQGIGYTFGSGTRLTVV.

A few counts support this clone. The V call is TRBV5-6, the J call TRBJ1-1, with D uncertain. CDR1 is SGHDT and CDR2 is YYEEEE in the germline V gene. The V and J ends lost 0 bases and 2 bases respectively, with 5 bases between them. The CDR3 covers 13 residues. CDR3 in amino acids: CASSLAVNTEAFF. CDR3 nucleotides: TGTGCCAGCAGCTTGGCAGTCAACACTGAAGCTTTCTTT.